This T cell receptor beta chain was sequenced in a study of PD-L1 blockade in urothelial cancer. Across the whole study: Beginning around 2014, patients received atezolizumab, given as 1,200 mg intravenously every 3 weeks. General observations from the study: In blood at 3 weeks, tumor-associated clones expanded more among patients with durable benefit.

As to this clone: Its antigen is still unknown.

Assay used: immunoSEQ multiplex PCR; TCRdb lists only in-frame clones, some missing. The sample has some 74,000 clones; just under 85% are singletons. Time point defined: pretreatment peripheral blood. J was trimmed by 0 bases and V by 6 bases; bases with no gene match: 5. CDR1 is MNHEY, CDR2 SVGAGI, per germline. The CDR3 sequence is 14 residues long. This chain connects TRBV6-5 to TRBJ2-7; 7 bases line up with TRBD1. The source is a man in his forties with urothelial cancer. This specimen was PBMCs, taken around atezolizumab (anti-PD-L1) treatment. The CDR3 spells CASRQTGSSYEQYF. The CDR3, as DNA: TGTGCCAGCAGGCAGACAGGGAGCTCCTACGAGCAGTACTTC.